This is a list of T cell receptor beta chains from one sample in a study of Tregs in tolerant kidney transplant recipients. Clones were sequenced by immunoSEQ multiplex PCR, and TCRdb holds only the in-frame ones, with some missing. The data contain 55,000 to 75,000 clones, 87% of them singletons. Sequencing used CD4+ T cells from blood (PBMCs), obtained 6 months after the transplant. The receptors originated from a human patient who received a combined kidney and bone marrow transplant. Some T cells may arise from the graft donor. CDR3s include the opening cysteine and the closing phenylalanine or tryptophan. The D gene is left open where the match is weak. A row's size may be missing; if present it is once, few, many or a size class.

CDR3: CASSQKSGNSYGDTQYF
DNA: TGCGCCAGCAGCCAAAAAAGCGGGAACAGTTATGGGGATACGCAGTATTTT
size: few
J: TRBJ2-3
V: TRBV4-1
D: TRBD2

CDR3: CASSQVTGGETEAFF
DNA: TGCGCCAGCAGCCAAGTTACAGGGGGCGAAACTGAAGCTTTCTTT
size: .
J: TRBJ1-1
V: TRBV4-3
D: TRBD1

CDR3: CASSSRQNNYGYTF
DNA: TGTGCCAGCAGCTCTAGACAGAATAACTATGGCTACACCTTC
size: .
J: TRBJ1-2
V: TRBV11-2
D: .

CDR3: CASSSGLAGGSNTGELFF
DNA: TGTGCCAGCAGCTCGGGACTAGCGGGGGGTTCGAACACCGGGGAGCTGTTTTTT
size: .
J: TRBJ2-2
V: TRBV5-4
D: TRBD2

CDR3: CASSSGQVLPYEQYF
DNA: TGTGCCAGCAGTTCGGGACAGGTTCTCCCCTACGAGCAGTACTTC
size: .
J: TRBJ2-7
V: TRBV27
D: TRBD1

CDR3: CASSPPVLGDYNEQFF
DNA: TGTGCCAGCTCACCACCGGTCCTCGGGGACTACAATGAGCAGTTCTTC
size: .
J: TRBJ2-1
V: TRBV18
D: .

CDR3: CASRLSHDRVGNQPQHF
DNA: TGTGCAAGTCGCTTATCACACGACAGGGTGGGCAATCAGCCCCAGCATTTT
size: .
J: TRBJ1-5
V: TRBV12-2
D: .

CDR3: CASSARGAWGEQYF
DNA: TGTGCCAGCAGTGCACGTGGGGCTTGGGGCGAGCAGTACTTC
size: .
J: TRBJ2-7
V: TRBV28
D: .

CDR3: CASSYGQSSYEQYF
DNA: TGTGCCAGCAGCTACGGACAAAGCTCCTACGAGCAGTACTTC
size: few
J: TRBJ2-7
V: TRBV9
D: .

CDR3: CASSEGLADQETQYF
DNA: TGTGCCAGCAGTGAGGGGCTAGCGGACCAAGAGACCCAGTACTTC
size: .
J: TRBJ2-5
V: TRBV6-1
D: TRBD2

CDR3: CASSFQGGQGTFYEQYF
DNA: TGTGCCAGCAGCTTCCAGGGGGGACAGGGGACTTTCTACGAGCAGTACTTC
size: .
J: TRBJ2-7
V: TRBV7-2
D: TRBD1

CDR3: CATSRRMEVEAFF
DNA: TGTGCCACCAGCAGAAGGATGGAGGTTGAAGCTTTCTTT
size: .
J: TRBJ1-1
V: TRBV15
D: .

CDR3: CASSLDSTGELFF
DNA: TGTGCCAGCAGCCTCGACAGCACCGGGGAGCTGTTTTTT
size: .
J: TRBJ2-2
V: TRBV7-7
D: .

CDR3: CASSLDRNTEAFF
DNA: TGTGCCAGCAGCTTAGATCGGAACACTGAAGCTTTCTTT
size: .
J: TRBJ1-1
V: TRBV7-2
D: .

CDR3: CASSLRAGEADTQYF
DNA: TGTGCCAGCAGCTTAAGGGCAGGGGAAGCAGATACGCAGTATTTT
size: .
J: TRBJ2-3
V: TRBV5-4
D: .

CDR3: CASRVPGQGNNEQFF
DNA: TGTGCCAGCAGAGTACCGGGACAAGGAAACAATGAGCAGTTCTTC
size: .
J: TRBJ2-1
V: TRBV11-2
D: .

CDR3: CASSPQAGAPYEQYF
DNA: TGCGCCAGCAGCCCTCAAGCGGGAGCCCCCTACGAGCAGTACTTC
size: .
J: TRBJ2-7
V: TRBV5-1
D: TRBD2

CDR3: CASSGGTGSGNIQYF
DNA: TGCGCCAGCAGCGGGGGGACAGGGAGCGGAAACATTCAGTACTTC
size: .
J: TRBJ2-4
V: TRBV5-1
D: TRBD1

CDR3: CATSRDALTRHGYTF
DNA: TGTGCCACCAGCAGAGATGCCCTTACACGCCATGGCTACACCTTC
size: .
J: TRBJ1-2
V: TRBV15
D: .

CDR3: CASSLEGVGNTIYF
DNA: TGCGCCAGCAGCTTGGAAGGGGTCGGAAACACCATATATTTT
size: .
J: TRBJ1-3
V: TRBV5-1
D: .

CDR3: CASSPRGQGFGETQYF
DNA: TGCGCCAGCAGCCCGAGGGGACAGGGGTTCGGGGAGACCCAGTACTTC
size: .
J: TRBJ2-5
V: TRBV4-3
D: TRBD1

CDR3: CASSLRGNSNQPQHF
DNA: TGTGCCAGCAGCTTAAGGGGGAATAGCAATCAGCCCCAGCATTTT
size: .
J: TRBJ1-5
V: TRBV7-2
D: .

CDR3: CASSLGYVVQAGLNEQFF
DNA: TGTGCCAGCAGCTTAGGATACGTTGTGCAGGCTGGCTTGAATGAGCAGTTCTTC
size: .
J: TRBJ2-1
V: TRBV7-2
D: .

CDR3: CASSFSRLEQFF
DNA: TGTGCCAGCAGTTTCTCTAGACTTGAGCAGTTCTTC
size: .
J: TRBJ2-1
V: TRBV28
D: .

CDR3: CASSLSSQGSSGANVLTF
DNA: TGCGCCAGCAGCTTGTCCTCACAGGGGTCCTCTGGGGCCAACGTCCTGACTTTC
size: .
J: TRBJ2-6
V: TRBV5-1
D: TRBD1

CDR3: CASCWQREVYEQYF
DNA: TGTGCCAGTTGTTGGCAGCGGGAGGTGTACGAGCAGTACTTC
size: .
J: TRBJ2-7
V: TRBV2
D: TRBD2

CDR3: CASSQRISGGAPDTQYF
DNA: TGCGCCAGCAGCCAACGTATTTCGGGGGGGGCCCCAGATACGCAGTATTTT
size: .
J: TRBJ2-3
V: TRBV4-1
D: TRBD2

CDR3: CAIRVCRDRGSYEQYF
DNA: TGTGCCATACGAGTATGTCGGGACAGGGGGTCCTACGAGCAGTACTTC
size: .
J: TRBJ2-7
V: TRBV19
D: TRBD1

CDR3: CASSLSRSGFSYNEQFF
DNA: TGTGCCAGCAGCTTAAGTAGGAGCGGGTTCTCCTACAATGAGCAGTTCTTC
size: .
J: TRBJ2-1
V: TRBV11-3
D: .

CDR3: CASSLAVRGQTGELFF
DNA: TGTGCCAGCAGCTTAGCGGTCAGGGGGCAAACCGGGGAGCTGTTTTTT
size: .
J: TRBJ2-2
V: TRBV7-3
D: TRBD1

CDR3: CASSYGGRNNEQFF
DNA: TGTGCCAGCAGCTACGGAGGGAGGAACAATGAGCAGTTCTTC
size: .
J: TRBJ2-1
V: TRBV11-2
D: .

CDR3: CASSVNGGNTIYF
DNA: TGTGCCAGCAGTGTAAACGGTGGAAACACCATATATTTT
size: .
J: TRBJ1-3
V: TRBV6-1
D: .

CDR3: CASKSRQGMGEAFF
DNA: TGTGCCAGTAAATCACGACAGGGTATGGGTGAAGCTTTCTTT
size: once
J: TRBJ1-1
V: TRBV19
D: TRBD1

CDR3: CASMRDRTLGSKLFF
DNA: TGTGCCAGTATGAGGGACAGGACTTTAGGATCGAAACTGTTTTTT
size: .
J: TRBJ1-4
V: TRBV19
D: TRBD1

CDR3: CSADYGYTF
DNA: TGCAGCGCCGACTATGGCTACACCTTC
size: .
J: TRBJ1-2
V: TRBV29-1
D: .

CDR3: CASSYSVRDRTYEQYF
DNA: TGTGCCAGCAGTTACTCGGTCCGGGACAGGACCTACGAGCAGTACTTC
size: .
J: TRBJ2-7
V: TRBV6-6
D: TRBD1

CDR3: CASTRRGDSYEQYF
DNA: TGTGCCAGCACCCGTCGCGGGGACTCCTACGAGCAGTACTTC
size: .
J: TRBJ2-7
V: TRBV7-3
D: .

CDR3: CASSLRGDYEQYF
DNA: TGTGCCAGCAGCCTCAGGGGGGACTACGAGCAGTACTTC
size: .
J: TRBJ2-7
V: TRBV9
D: .

CDR3: CASSLSAGGSTDTQYF
DNA: TGTGCCAGCAGCTTATCGGCGGGAGGCAGCACAGATACGCAGTATTTT
size: once
J: TRBJ2-3
V: TRBV7-3
D: TRBD2

CDR3: CASSYGTSGRLDEQFF
DNA: TGTGCCAGCAGTTATGGGACTAGCGGGAGGTTGGATGAGCAGTTCTTC
size: once
J: TRBJ2-1
V: TRBV6-6
D: TRBD2

CDR3: CASTGEAYQPQHF
DNA: TGTGCCAGTACCGGGGAAGCGTACCAGCCCCAGCATTTT
size: .
J: TRBJ1-5
V: TRBV19
D: .

CDR3: CASSERQGGNEKLFF
DNA: TGTGCCAGCAGTGAAAGACAGGGGGGTAATGAAAAACTGTTTTTT
size: .
J: TRBJ1-4
V: TRBV25-1
D: TRBD1

CDR3: CASSQSTGLNEQYF
DNA: TGTGCCAGCAGCCAATCGACAGGGCTTAATGAGCAGTACTTC
size: .
J: TRBJ2-7
V: TRBV5-5
D: TRBD1

CDR3: CASSQGQTINEQFF
DNA: TGCGCCAGCAGTCAGGGACAGACTATCAATGAGCAGTTCTTC
size: .
J: TRBJ2-1
V: TRBV5-1
D: TRBD1

CDR3: CATKMEPGLAGVVRHEQYF
DNA: TGCGCCACCAAAATGGAACCGGGACTAGCGGGAGTGGTTCGGCACGAGCAGTACTTC
size: .
J: TRBJ2-7
V: TRBV10-1
D: TRBD2

CDR3: CASSYLTGDNEQFF
DNA: TGTGCCAGCAGCTATTTAACAGGGGACAATGAGCAGTTCTTC
size: .
J: TRBJ2-1
V: TRBV7-6
D: TRBD1

CDR3: CAISTAGSDGYTF
DNA: TGTGCCATCAGCACGGCGGGCAGTGATGGCTACACCTTC
size: .
J: TRBJ1-2
V: TRBV10-3
D: .

CDR3: CASSFVAGQGEQFF
DNA: TGCGCCAGCAGCTTTGTGGCAGGGCAAGGTGAGCAGTTCTTC
size: .
J: TRBJ2-1
V: TRBV5-1
D: .

CDR3: CASSVGLAGDTQYF
DNA: TGTGCCAGCAGCGTAGGACTAGCGGGAGATACGCAGTATTTT
size: .
J: TRBJ2-3
V: TRBV9
D: TRBD2

CDR3: CAQRPADTEAFF
DNA: TGTGCCCAAAGGCCGGCGGACACTGAAGCTTTCTTT
size: .
J: TRBJ1-1
V: TRBV30
D: .

CDR3: CASSRGRNTEAFF
DNA: TGTGCCAGTAGTAGGGGCAGAAACACTGAAGCTTTCTTT
size: .
J: TRBJ1-1
V: TRBV19
D: .

CDR3: CASSKAARADYGYTF
DNA: TGTGCCAGCAGCAAAGCCGCCAGGGCGGACTATGGCTACACCTTC
size: .
J: TRBJ1-2
V: TRBV21-1
D: .

CDR3: CASSYLGPLNSPLHF
DNA: TGTGCCAGCAGTTACTTGGGGCCGCTTAATTCACCCCTCCACTTT
size: .
J: TRBJ1-6
V: TRBV6-5
D: .

CDR3: CASKNPQGMNSPLHF
DNA: TGTGCCAGTAAAAATCCACAGGGGATGAATTCCCCCCTCCACTTT
size: .
J: TRBJ1-6
V: TRBV19
D: TRBD1

CDR3: CASSVTRGRNSPLHF
DNA: TGTGCCAGTAGTGTAACCAGGGGGCGTAATTCACCCCTCCACTTT
size: .
J: TRBJ1-6
V: TRBV19
D: TRBD1